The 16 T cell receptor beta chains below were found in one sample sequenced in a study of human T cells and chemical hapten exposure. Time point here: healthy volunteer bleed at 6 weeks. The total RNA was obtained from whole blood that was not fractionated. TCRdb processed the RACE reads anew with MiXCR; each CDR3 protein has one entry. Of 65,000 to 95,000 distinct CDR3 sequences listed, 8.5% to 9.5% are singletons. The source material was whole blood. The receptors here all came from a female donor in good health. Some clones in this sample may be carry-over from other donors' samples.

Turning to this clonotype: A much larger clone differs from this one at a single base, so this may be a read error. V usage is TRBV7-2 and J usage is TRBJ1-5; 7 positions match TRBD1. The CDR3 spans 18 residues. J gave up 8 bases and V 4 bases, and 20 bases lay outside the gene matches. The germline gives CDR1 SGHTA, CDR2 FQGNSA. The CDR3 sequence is CASSWGIQGQTEGEPQHF. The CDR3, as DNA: TGTGCCAGCAGCTGGGGAATCCAGGGACAGACCGAGGGGGAGCCCCAGCATTTT. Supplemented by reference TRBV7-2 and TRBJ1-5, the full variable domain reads GAGVSQSPSNKVTEKGKDVELRCDPISGHTALYWYRQSLGQGLEFLIYFQGNSAPDKSGLPSDRFSAERTGGSVSTLTIQRTQQEDSAVYLCASSWGIQGQTEGEPQHFGDGTRLSIL.

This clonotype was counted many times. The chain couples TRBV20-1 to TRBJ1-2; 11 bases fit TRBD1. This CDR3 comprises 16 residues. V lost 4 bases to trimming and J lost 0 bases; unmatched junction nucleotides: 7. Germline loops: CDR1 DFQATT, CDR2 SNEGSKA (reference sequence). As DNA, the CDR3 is TGCAGTGCTACCGGGACAGGGGGAAAAGCTAACTATGGCTACACCTTC. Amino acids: CSATGTGGKANYGYTF.

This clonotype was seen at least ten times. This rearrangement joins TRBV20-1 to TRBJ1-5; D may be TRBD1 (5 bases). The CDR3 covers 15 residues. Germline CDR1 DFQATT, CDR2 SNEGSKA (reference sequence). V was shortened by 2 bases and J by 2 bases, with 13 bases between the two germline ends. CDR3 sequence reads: CSARRSRVGNQPQHF. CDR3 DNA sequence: TGCAGTGCTAGAAGGTCCAGGGTAGGCAATCAGCCCCAGCATTTT.

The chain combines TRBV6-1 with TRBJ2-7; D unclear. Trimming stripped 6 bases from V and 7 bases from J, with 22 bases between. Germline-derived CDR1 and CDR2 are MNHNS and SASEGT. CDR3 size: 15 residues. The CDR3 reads CASRSTVSSPWEQYF. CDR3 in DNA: TGTGCCAGCAGAAGCACCGTTTCTTCCCCGTGGGAGCAGTACTTC.

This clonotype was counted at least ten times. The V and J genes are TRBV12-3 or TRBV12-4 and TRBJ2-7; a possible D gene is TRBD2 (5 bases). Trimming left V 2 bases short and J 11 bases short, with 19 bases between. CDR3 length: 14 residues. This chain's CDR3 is CASSLLALTSGEYF. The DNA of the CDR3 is TGTGCCAGCAGTTTACTAGCCCTGACGTCCGGCGAGTACTTC.

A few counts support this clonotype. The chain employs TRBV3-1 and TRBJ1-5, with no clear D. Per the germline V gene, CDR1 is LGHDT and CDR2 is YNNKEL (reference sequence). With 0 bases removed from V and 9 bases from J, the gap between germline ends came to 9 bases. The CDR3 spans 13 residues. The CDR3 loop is CASSQDLALPQHF. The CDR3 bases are TGTGCCAGCAGCCAAGATCTCGCTCTGCCCCAGCATTTT. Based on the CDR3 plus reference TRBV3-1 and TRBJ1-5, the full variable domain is DTAVSQTPKYLVTQMGNDKSIKCEQNLGHDTMYWYKQDSKKFLKIMFSYNNKELIINETVPNRFSPKSPDKAHLNLHINSLELGDSAVYFCASSQDLALPQHFGDGTRLSIL.

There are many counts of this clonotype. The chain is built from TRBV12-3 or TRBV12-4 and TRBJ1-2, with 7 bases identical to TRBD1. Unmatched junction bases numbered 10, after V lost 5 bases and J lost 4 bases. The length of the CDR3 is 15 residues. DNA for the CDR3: TGTGCCAGCAGTCTGAACCCGGACAGGATCTATGGCTACACCTTC. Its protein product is CASSLNPDRIYGYTF.

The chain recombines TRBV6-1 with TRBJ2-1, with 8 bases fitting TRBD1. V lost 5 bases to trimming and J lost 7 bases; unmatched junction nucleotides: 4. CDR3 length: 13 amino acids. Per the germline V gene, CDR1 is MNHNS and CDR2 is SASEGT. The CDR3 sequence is CASSTRQGNEQFF. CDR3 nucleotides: TGTGCCAGCAGTACCAGACAGGGGAATGAGCAGTTCTTC.

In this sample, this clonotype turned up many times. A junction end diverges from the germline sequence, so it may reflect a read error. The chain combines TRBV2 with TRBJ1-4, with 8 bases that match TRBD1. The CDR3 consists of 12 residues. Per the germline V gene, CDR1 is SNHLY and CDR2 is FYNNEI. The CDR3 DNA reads TGTGCCAGCAGTGAAGAAGACAGGACAGGGCTTTTT. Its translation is CASSEEDRTGLF.

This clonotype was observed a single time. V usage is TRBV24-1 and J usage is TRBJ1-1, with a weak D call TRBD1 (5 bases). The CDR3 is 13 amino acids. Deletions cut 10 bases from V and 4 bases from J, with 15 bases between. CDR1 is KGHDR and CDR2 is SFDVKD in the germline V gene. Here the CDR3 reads CATSSGGSTEAFF. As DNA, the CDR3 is TGTGCCACATCTTCGGGGGGGAGCACTGAAGCTTTCTTT.

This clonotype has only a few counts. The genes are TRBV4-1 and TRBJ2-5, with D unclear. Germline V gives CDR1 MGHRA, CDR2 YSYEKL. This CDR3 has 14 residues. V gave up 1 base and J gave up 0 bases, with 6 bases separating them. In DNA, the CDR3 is TGCGCCAGCAGCCAAGGACGGAACCAAGAGACCCAGTACTTC. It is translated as CASSQGRNQETQYF.

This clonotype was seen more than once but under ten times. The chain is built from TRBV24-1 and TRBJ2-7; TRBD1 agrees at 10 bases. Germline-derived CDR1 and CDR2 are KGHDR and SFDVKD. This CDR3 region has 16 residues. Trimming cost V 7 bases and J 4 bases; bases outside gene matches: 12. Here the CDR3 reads CATRPGQGKGRYEQYF. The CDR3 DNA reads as TGTGCCACCAGGCCGGGACAGGGGAAGGGGCGGTACGAGCAGTACTTC.

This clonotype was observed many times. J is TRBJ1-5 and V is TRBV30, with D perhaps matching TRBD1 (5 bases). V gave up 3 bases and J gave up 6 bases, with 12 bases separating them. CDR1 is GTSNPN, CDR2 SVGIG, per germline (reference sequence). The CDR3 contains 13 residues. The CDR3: CAWSGGSSQPQHF. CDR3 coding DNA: TGTGCCTGGAGCGGGGGGTCGAGTCAGCCCCAGCATTTT.

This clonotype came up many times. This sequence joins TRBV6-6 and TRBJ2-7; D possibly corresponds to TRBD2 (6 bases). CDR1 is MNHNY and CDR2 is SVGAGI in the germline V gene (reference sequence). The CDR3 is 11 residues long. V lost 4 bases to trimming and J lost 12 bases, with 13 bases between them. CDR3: CASSLGGVLYF. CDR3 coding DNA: TGTGCCAGCAGTTTAGGAGGGGTCCTGTACTTC.

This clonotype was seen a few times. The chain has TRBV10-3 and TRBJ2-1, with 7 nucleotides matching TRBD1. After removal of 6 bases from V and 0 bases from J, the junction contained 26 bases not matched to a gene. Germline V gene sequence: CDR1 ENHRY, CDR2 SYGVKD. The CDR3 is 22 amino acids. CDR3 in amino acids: CAIRERSRPRGGEKSSYNEQFF. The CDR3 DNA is TGTGCCATCAGAGAACGGAGCAGACCTAGAGGGGGCGAAAAGAGCTCCTACAATGAGCAGTTCTTC.

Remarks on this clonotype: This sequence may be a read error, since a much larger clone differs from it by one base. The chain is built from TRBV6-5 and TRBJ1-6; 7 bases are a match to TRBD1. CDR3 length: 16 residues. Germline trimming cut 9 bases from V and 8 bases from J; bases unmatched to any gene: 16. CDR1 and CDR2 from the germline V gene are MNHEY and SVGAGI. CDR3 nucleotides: TGTGCCAGAAGCACAGGGCGGGACAGCCGATATTCACCCCTCCACTTT. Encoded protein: CARSTGRDSRYSPLHF.